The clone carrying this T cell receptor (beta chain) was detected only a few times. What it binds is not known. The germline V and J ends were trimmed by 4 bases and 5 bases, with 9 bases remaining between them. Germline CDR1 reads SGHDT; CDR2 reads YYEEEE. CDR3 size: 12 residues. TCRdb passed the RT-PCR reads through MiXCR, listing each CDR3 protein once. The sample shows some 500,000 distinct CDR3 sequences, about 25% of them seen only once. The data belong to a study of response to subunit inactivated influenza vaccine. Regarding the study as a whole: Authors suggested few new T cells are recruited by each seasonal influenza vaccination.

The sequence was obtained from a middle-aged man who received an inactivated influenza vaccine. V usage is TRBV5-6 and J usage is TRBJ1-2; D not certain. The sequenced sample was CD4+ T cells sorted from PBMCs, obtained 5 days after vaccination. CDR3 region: CASSPAGYGYTF. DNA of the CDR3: TGTGCCAGCAGCCCCGCGGGATATGGCTACACCTTC.